This section outlines one T cell receptor (beta chain) sequence together with its context. Germline-derived CDR1 and CDR2 are GTSNPN and SVGIG (reference sequence). Deletions cut 2 bases from V and 4 bases from J, with 12 bases between. The CDR3 is made up of 14 amino acids. These data originate in a study of shared clonotypes between healthy human individuals. Sequenced by immunoSEQ multiplex PCR; TCRdb stores in-frame clones only, minus some. This table has 1.5 million to 2.5 million clones, approximately 94% appearing once. CD45RO-negative, CCR7-positively selected cells formed the naive CD8 fraction, excluding terminally differentiated effector memory CD45RA+ cells.

The sample consisted of naive CD8+ T cells sorted from blood. This sequence originates from a man between 18 and 35 years old in good health. The genes are TRBV30 and TRBJ1-3, with a tentative D call TRBD1 (5 bases). CDR3 loop: CAWSFGDAGNTIYF. The CDR3 DNA follows: TGTGCCTGGAGTTTTGGGGACGCGGGAAACACCATATATTTT.